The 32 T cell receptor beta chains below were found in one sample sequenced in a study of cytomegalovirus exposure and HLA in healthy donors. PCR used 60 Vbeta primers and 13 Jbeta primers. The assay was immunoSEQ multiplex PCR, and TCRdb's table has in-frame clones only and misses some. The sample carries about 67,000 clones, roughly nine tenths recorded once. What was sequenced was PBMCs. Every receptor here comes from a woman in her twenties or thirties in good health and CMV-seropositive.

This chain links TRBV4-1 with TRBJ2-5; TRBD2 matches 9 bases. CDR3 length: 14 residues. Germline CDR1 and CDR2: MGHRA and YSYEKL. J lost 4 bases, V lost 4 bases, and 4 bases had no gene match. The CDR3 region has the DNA TGCGCCAGCAGCCCTGGCGGGAGGGGAGAGACCCAGTACTTC. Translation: CASSPGGRGETQYF.

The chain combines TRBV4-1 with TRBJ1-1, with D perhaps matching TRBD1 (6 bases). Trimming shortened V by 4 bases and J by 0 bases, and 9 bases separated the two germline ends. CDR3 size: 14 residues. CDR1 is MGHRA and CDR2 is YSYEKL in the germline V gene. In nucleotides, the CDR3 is TGCGCCAGCAGCCCGGACAGTTTGAACACTGAAGCTTTCTTT. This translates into CASSPDSLNTEAFF.

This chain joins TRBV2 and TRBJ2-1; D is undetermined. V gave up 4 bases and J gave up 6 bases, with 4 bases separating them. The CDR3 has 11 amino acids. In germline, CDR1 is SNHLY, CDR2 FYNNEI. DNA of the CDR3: TGTGCCAGCAGTGCGAGCAATGAGCAGTTCTTC. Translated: CASSASNEQFF.

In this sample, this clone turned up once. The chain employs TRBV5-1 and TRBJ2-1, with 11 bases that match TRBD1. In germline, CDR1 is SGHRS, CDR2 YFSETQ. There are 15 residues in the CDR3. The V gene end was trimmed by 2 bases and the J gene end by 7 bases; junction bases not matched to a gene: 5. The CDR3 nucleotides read TGCGCCAGCAGCTTTCTTGGACAGGGGGCAAATGAGCAGTTCTTC. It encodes CASSFLGQGANEQFF.

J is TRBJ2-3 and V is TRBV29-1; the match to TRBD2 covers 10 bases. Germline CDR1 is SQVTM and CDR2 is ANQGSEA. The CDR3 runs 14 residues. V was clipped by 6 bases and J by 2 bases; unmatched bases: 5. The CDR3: CSVIAGGFTDTQYF. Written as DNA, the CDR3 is TGCAGCGTCATAGCGGGAGGATTCACAGATACGCAGTATTTT.

The CDR3: CASSFLQGPGSYEQYF. CDR3 in DNA: TGTGCCAGCTCATTTCTACAGGGTCCTGGCTCCTACGAGCAATACTTC. The chain recombines TRBV18 with TRBJ2-5; maybe TRBD1 (6 bases). Trimming pared 5 bases from V and 14 bases from J, leaving 30 bases between. In germline, CDR1 is KGHSH, CDR2 LQKENI. CDR3 length: 16 amino acids.

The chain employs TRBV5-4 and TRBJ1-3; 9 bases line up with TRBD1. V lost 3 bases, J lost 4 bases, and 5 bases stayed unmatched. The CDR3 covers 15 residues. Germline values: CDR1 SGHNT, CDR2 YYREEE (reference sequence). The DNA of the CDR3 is TGTGCCAGCAGCTCCGGGACAGGGTGGGGAAACACCATATATTTT. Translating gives CASSSGTGWGNTIYF.

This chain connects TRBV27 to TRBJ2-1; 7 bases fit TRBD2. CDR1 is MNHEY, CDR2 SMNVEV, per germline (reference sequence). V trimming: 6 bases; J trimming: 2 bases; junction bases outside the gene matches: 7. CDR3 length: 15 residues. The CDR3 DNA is TGTGCCAGCAGCCTCCGGGAGGCCACCTACAATGAGCAGTTCTTC. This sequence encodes CASSLREATYNEQFF.

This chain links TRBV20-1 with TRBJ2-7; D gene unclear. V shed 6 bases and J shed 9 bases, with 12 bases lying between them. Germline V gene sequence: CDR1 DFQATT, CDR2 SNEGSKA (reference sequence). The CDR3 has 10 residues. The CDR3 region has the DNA TGCAGTGCCCCGATTACCGGGCAGTACTTC. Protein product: CSAPITGQYF.

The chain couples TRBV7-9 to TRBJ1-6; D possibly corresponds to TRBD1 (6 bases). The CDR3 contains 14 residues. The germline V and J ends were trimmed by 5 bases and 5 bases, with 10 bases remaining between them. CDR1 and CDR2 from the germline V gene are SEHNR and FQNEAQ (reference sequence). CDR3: CASSPGTHNSPLHF. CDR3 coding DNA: TGTGCCAGCAGCCCCGGGACACATAATTCACCCCTCCACTTT.

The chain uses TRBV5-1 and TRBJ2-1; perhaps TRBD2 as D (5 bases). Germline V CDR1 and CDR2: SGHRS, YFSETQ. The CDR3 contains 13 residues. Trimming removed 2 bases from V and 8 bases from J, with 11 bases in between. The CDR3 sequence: CASSFGERDEQFF. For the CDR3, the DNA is TGCGCCAGCAGCTTTGGGGAGAGGGATGAGCAGTTCTTC. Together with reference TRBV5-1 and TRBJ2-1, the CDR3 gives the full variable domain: KAGVTQTPRYLIKTRGQQVTLSCSPISGHRSVSWYQQTPGQGLQFLFEYFSETQRNKGNFPGRFSGRQFSNSRSEMNVSTLELGDSALYLCASSFGERDEQFFGPGTRLTVL.

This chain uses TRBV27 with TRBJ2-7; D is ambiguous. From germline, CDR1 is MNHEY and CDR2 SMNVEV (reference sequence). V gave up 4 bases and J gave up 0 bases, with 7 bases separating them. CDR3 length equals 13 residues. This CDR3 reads CASSSGGSYEQYF. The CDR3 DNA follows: TGTGCCAGCAGTTCCGGTGGCTCCTACGAGCAGTACTTC.

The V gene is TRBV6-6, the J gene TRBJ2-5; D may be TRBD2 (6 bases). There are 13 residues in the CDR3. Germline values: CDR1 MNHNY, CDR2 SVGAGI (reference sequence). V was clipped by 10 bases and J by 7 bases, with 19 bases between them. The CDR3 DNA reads TGTGCCACCCACGCCGTGGCCGGGGGGACCCAGTACTTC. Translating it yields CATHAVAGGTQYF.

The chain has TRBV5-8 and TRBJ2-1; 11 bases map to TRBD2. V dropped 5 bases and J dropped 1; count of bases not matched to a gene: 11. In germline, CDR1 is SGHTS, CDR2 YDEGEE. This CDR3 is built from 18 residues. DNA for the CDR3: TGTGCCAGCAGTCCCGGGACTAGCGGAGTGGGATCCTACAATGAGCAGTTCTTC. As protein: CASSPGTSGVGSYNEQFF.

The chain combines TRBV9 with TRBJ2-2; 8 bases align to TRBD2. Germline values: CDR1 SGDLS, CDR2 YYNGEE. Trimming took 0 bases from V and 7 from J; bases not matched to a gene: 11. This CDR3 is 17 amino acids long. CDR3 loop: CASSVGISGKQGGELFF. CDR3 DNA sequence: TGTGCCAGCAGCGTAGGGATTAGCGGGAAGCAGGGCGGGGAGCTGTTTTTT.

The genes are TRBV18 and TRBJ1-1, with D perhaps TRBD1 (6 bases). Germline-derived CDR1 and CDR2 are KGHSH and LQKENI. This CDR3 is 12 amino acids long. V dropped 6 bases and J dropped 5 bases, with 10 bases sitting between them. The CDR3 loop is CASSLGQTEAFF. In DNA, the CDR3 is TGTGCCAGCTCTCTAGGACAGACTGAAGCTTTCTTT.

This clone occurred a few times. The CDR3 loop is CASSLGGPGSYEQYF. The CDR3, as DNA: TGTGCCAGCAGCTTGGGAGGTCCGGGGAGCTACGAGCAGTACTTC. This sequence joins TRBV5-6 and TRBJ2-7, with a weak D call TRBD2 (5 bases). The germline CDR1 and CDR2 sequences are SGHDT and YYEEEE. Trimming took off 0 bases at V and 3 bases at J, with 13 bases between the two ends. The CDR3 has 15 amino acids. Complete variable domain (other parts from reference TRBV5-6 and TRBJ2-7): DAGVTQSPTHLIKTRGQQVTLRCSPKSGHDTVSWYQQALGQGPQFIFQYYEEEERQRGNFPDRFSGHQFPNYSSELNVNALLLGDSALYLCASSLGGPGSYEQYFGPGTRLTVT.

In nucleotides, the CDR3 is TGTGCCATCAGTGGGGATTGGGGCGGGAGTTACAATGAGCAGTTCTTC. Its translation: CAISGDWGGSYNEQFF. The chain combines TRBV10-3 with TRBJ2-1, with TRBD2 matching over 7 bases. V dropped 4 bases and J dropped 4; count of bases not matched to a gene: 10. CDR1 is ENHRY and CDR2 is SYGVKD in the germline V gene. This CDR3 comprises 16 residues.

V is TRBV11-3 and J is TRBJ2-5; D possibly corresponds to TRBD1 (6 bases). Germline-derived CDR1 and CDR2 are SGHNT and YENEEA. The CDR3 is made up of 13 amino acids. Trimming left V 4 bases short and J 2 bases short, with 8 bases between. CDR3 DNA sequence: TGTGCCAGCAGCTCAAGGGGGCAAGAGACCCAGTACTTC. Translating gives CASSSRGQETQYF.

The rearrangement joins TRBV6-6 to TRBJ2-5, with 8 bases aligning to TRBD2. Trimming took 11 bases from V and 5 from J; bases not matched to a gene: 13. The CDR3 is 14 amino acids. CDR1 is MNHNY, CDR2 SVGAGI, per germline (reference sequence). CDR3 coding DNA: TGTGCCGGCCGGGAGGGCCCATCAGGGGAGACCCAGTACTTC. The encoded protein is CAGREGPSGETQYF.

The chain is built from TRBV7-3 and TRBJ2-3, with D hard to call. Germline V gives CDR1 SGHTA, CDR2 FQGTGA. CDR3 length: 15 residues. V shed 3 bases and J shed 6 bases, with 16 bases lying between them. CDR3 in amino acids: CASSLYMGVADTQYF. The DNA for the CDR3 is TGTGCCAGCAGCTTGTATATGGGCGTCGCGGATACGCAGTATTTT.

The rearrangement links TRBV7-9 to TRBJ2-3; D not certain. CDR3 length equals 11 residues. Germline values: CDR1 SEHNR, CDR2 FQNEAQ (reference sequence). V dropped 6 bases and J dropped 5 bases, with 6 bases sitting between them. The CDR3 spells CASRTGDTQYF. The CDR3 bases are TGTGCCAGCAGGACTGGAGATACGCAGTATTTT.

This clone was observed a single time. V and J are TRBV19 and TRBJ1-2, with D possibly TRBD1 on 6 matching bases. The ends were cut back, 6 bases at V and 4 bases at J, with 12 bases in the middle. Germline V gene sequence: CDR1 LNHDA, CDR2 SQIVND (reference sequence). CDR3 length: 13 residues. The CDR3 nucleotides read TGTGCCAGTAGAATGGACAGAGTCTATGGCTACACCTTC. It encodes CASRMDRVYGYTF.

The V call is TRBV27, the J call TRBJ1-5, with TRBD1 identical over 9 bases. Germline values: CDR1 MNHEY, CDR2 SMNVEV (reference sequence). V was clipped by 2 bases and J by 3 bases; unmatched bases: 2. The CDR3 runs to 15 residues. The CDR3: CASSLGTGINQPQHF. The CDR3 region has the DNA TGTGCCAGCAGTTTAGGGACAGGGATCAATCAGCCCCAGCATTTT.

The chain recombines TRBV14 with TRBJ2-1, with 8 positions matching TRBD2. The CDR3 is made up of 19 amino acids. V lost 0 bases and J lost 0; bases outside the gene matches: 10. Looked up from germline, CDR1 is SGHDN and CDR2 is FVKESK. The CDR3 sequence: CASSQEGGTGGSSYNEQFF. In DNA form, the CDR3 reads TGTGCCAGCAGCCAAGAAGGGGGGACGGGAGGGTCCTCCTACAATGAGCAGTTCTTC.

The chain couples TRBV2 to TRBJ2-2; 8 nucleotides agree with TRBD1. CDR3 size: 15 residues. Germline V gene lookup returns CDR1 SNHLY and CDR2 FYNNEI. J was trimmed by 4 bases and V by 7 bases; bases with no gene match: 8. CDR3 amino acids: CASIGAGGRTGELFF. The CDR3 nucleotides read TGTGCCAGCATAGGGGCAGGGGGCCGCACCGGGGAGCTGTTTTTT.

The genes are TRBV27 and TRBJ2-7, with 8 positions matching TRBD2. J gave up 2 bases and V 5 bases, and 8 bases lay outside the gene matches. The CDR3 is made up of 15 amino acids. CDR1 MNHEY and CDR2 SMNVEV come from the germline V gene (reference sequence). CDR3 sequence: CASSLLAGVTYEQYF. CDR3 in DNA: TGTGCCAGCAGTCTCCTAGCGGGCGTCACCTACGAGCAGTACTTC.

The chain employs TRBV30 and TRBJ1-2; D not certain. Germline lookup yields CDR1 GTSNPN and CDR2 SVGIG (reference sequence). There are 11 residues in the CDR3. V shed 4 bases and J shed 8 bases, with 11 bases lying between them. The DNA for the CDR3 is TGTGCCTGGAATGTTGCGGGAGGCTACACCTTC. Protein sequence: CAWNVAGGYTF. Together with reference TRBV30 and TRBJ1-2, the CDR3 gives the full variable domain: SQTIHQWPATLVQPVGSPLSLECTVEGTSNPNLYWYRQAAGRGLQLLFYSVGIGQISSEVPQNLSASRPQDRQFILSSKKLLLSDSGFYLCAWNVAGGYTFGSGTRLTVV.

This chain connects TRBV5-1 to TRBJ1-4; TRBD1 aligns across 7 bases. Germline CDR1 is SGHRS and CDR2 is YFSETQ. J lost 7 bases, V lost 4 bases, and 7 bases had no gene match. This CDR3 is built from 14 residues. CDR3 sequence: CASSQGQMGEKLFF. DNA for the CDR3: TGCGCCAGCAGCCAGGGACAGATGGGTGAAAAACTGTTTTTT.

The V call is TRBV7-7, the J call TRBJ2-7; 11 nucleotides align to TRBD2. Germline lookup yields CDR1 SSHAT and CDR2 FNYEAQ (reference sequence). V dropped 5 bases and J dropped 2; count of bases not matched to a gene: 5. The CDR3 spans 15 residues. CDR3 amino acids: CASSPATSGAYEQYF. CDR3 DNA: TGTGCCAGCAGCCCAGCGACTAGCGGGGCCTACGAGCAGTACTTC.

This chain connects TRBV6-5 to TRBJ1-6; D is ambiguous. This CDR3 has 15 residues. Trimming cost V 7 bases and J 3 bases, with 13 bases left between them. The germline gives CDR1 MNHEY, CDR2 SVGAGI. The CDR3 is CASTDRVYYNSPLHF. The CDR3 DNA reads TGTGCCAGCACCGATCGGGTCTACTATAATTCACCCCTCCACTTT.

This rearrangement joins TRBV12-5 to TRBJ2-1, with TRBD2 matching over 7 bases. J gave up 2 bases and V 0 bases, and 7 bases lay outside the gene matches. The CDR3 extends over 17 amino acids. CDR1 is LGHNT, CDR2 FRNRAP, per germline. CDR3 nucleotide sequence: TGTGCTAGTGGTTTGGTGAGCGGGGAGGGCCCCTACAATGAGCAGTTCTTC. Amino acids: CASGLVSGEGPYNEQFF.